Sequencing of this T cell receptor beta chain was carried out in a study of identical twins. Every donor was a healthy Caucasian. This clonotype was counted only a few times. Its antigen is undetermined. Study conclusions and caveats: Insertions were fewer in abundant cord blood beta clonotypes, whereas memory repertoires showed none of this pattern. Models underpredicted monozygotic twin sharing of out-of-frame TCR alpha.

TCRdb reprocessed the 5' RACE reads with MiXCR, giving one entry per CDR3 protein. The sample yields 500,000 or so distinct CDR3 sequences, less than 25% seen once. V was pared by 1 base and J by 6 bases, with 12 bases between. The germline V gene has CDR1 SGHDT and CDR2 YYEEEE. The CDR3 length is 14 residues. These same records also appear under a second study, on T cells expressing NK-cell markers. That study reports: Four of the donors also had these clonotypes leading their CD3+CD56-NKG2C+ fraction.

Sequencing used CD4+ T cells sorted from blood. The sequence derives from a woman aged 18-29 years in good health. This rearrangement joins TRBV5-6 to TRBJ2-3; a weak D match, TRBD2 (5 bases). The CDR3 sequence: CASSLRRVSDTQYF. The CDR3 DNA reads TGTGCCAGCAGCTTGCGGCGGGTGTCGGATACGCAGTATTTT.